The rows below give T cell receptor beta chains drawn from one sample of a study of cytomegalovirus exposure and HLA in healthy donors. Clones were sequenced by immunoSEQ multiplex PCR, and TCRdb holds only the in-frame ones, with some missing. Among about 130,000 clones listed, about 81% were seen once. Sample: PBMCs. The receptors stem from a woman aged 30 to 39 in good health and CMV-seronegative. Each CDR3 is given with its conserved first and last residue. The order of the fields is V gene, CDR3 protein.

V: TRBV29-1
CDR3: CSVERLAGTQYF

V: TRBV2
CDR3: CASSVETGITEAFF

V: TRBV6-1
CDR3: CASRTGNSGNTIYF

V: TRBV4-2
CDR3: CASSPGLAGAEEQFF

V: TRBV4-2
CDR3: CASSQRDLLQVYPREQYF

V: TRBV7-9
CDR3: CASSLALADSYEQYF

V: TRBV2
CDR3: CASSEGTRNSYEQYF

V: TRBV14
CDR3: CASSQDLGRSSTDTQYF

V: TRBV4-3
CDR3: CASSQDSQAGFNTGELFF

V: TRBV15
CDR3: CATSVTGAGNQPQHF